The 4 T cell receptor beta chains listed next were all sequenced from one sample in a study of T cell repertoires in cytomegalovirus infection. TCRdb passed the reads through MiXCR, listing each CDR3 protein once. The sample records 200,000 to 300,000 distinct CDR3 sequences, roughly 13% being singletons. The sequenced material came from PBMCs. The receptors originated from a human donor in good health (CMV status not recorded). Some clones in this sample may be carry-over from other donors' samples.

This clonotype was observed a single time. The genes are TRBV29-1 and TRBJ2-7, with 7 bases lining up with TRBD2. CDR1 is SQVTM, CDR2 ANQGSEA, per germline. The CDR3 is 12 amino acids. Germline trimming cut 4 bases from V and 7 bases from J; bases unmatched to any gene: 7. CDR3 DNA: TGCAGCGTTGGGGACCCCGGGGGGGAGCAGTACTTC. Protein product: CSVGDPGGEQYF.

This clonotype has at least ten counts. This chain joins TRBV6-1 and TRBJ2-7; 12 nucleotides line up with TRBD1. The CDR3 is 16 residues long. Germline-derived CDR1 and CDR2 are MNHNS and SASEGT. V shed 7 bases, J shed 5 bases, and the junction held 12 bases outside the gene matches. The CDR3 reads CASTHRDRGLVDEQYF. The CDR3 DNA reads TGTGCCAGCACGCACCGGGACAGGGGGCTGGTGGACGAGCAGTACTTC.

V gene TRBV5-3 combines with J gene TRBJ2-2; D gene ambiguous. TRBV5-3 is identified as an open reading frame with a role that is uncertain. This CDR3 contains 11 residues. Between the trimmed V and J ends, which lost 8 bases and 5 bases, there was a span of 7 bases. DNA of the CDR3: TGTGCCAGCACGCGGACCGGGGAGCTGTTTTTT. This gives the protein CASTRTGELFF.

The V call is TRBV7-9, the J call TRBJ1-6; D gene ambiguous. CDR3 length equals 13 residues. Germline V gene sequence: CDR1 SEHNR, CDR2 FQNEAQ (reference sequence). The CDR3 DNA follows: TGTGCTAGCCGCCGTAGAACGGATTCACCCCTCCACTTT. As protein: CASRRRTDSPLHF.